This entry lists 15 T cell receptor beta chains sequenced from one sample in a study of cytomegalovirus exposure and HLA in healthy donors. The PCR ran on 60 Vbeta and 13 Jbeta primers. Measured with immunoSEQ multiplex PCR; TCRdb has only the in-frame clones, and not every one. The data show roughly 140,000 clones, roughly 80% seen once. The specimen was PBMCs. The receptors were sampled from a middle-aged woman in good health and CMV-seropositive.

The rearrangement uses TRBV18 and TRBJ1-5; TRBD1 agrees at 10 bases. This CDR3 is 15 amino acids long. The germline V gene has CDR1 KGHSH and CDR2 LQKENI. The V and J ends lost 3 bases and 1 base, in that order; junction bases with no gene match: 0. The CDR3: CASSPTGGSNQPQHF. The CDR3 DNA sequence: TGTGCCAGCTCACCGACAGGGGGCAGCAATCAGCCCCAGCATTTT.

The chain couples TRBV9 to TRBJ2-6; maybe TRBD2 (6 bases). V dropped 3 bases and J dropped 0 bases, with 16 bases sitting between them. This CDR3 is built from 18 residues. From germline, CDR1 is SGDLS and CDR2 YYNGEE. The CDR3 DNA follows: TGTGCCAGCAGCGGAGCGGGCAGGGCTGTCTCTGGGGCCAACGTCCTGACTTTC. The encoded protein is CASSGAGRAVSGANVLTF.

The CDR3 DNA is TGTGCCATCACTCAAACAGGGTTCGATGGCTACACCTTC. Translating it yields CAITQTGFDGYTF. The chain recombines TRBV10-3 with TRBJ1-2, with a weak D call TRBD1 (6 bases). Trimming stripped 7 bases from V and 6 bases from J, with 15 bases between. Per the germline V gene, CDR1 is ENHRY and CDR2 is SYGVKD. This CDR3 is built from 13 residues.

The chain is built from TRBV5-1 and TRBJ1-4, with 7 bases aligning to TRBD1. Germline V gene data show CDR1 as SGHRS and CDR2 as YFSETQ. There are 15 residues in the CDR3. J lost 0 bases, V lost 4 bases, and 3 bases had no gene match. In DNA, the CDR3 is TGCGCCAGCAGCCCGACAGGGACAACTAATGAAAAACTGTTTTTT. This codes for CASSPTGTTNEKLFF.

This chain uses TRBV7-9 with TRBJ2-7; possible D gene TRBD1, 6 bases. This CDR3 is 15 amino acids long. Trimming stripped 5 bases from V and 3 bases from J, with 17 bases between. The V gene's germline CDR1 is SEHNR and CDR2 FQNEAQ (reference sequence). The CDR3: CASSLQGHGDYEQYF. The CDR3 nucleotides read TGTGCCAGCAGCCTGCAGGGACACGGAGACTACGAGCAGTACTTC.

This clone was picked up a small number of times. The CDR3 nucleotides are TGTGCCAGTAGTCGGGACAATACCTTTTATGGCTACACCTTC. Amino acid sequence: CASSRDNTFYGYTF. The chain has TRBV19 and TRBJ1-2, with D tentatively TRBD1 (6 bases). Germline CDR1 reads LNHDA; CDR2 reads SQIVND (reference sequence). Deletions cut 5 bases from V and 5 bases from J, with 15 bases between. The CDR3 has 14 amino acids.

CDR3 sequence reads: CASSDAGRRIPNTQYF. Here the CDR3 DNA reads TGTGCCAGCAGTGACGCGGGACGCCGGATACCCAATACGCAGTATTTT. The chain uses TRBV6-1 and TRBJ2-3; TRBD2 is a possible D gene (6 bases). Trimming took 3 bases from V and 7 from J, leaving 20 bases between them. Germline V gene lookup returns CDR1 MNHNS and CDR2 SASEGT. This CDR3 contains 16 residues.

The chain is built from TRBV18 and TRBJ2-3; D call uncertain. V shed 2 bases and J shed 8 bases, with 14 bases lying between them. This CDR3 has 14 amino acids. Germline values: CDR1 KGHSH, CDR2 LQKENI. CDR3 DNA: TGTGCCAGCTCACCAGCGGTGTACCGTGGTACGCAGTATTTT. As protein: CASSPAVYRGTQYF. Based on the CDR3 plus reference TRBV18 and TRBJ2-3, the full variable domain is NAGVMQNPRHLVRRRGQEARLRCSPMKGHSHVYWYRQLPEEGLKFMVYLQKENIIDESGMPKERFSAEFPKEGPSILRIQQVVRGDSAAYFCASSPAVYRGTQYFGPGTRLTVL.

The V and J genes are TRBV19 and TRBJ1-2, with D perhaps matching TRBD1 (6 bases). Trimming left V 5 bases short and J 2 bases short, with 18 bases between. The CDR3 totals 16 residues. The V gene's germline CDR1 is LNHDA and CDR2 SQIVND (reference sequence). The DNA of the CDR3 is TGTGCCAGTAGTCCAAGGCAGGGGAACACGAACTATGGCTACACCTTC. This sequence encodes CASSPRQGNTNYGYTF.

This chain links TRBV18 with TRBJ1-2; D unresolved. The germline gives CDR1 KGHSH, CDR2 LQKENI. The CDR3 covers 13 residues. V gave up 3 bases and J gave up 8 bases, with 13 bases separating them. The DNA for the CDR3 is TGTGCCAGCTCACCCCAGGCCTCGCAAGGCTACACCTTC. Residues: CASSPQASQGYTF.

This rearrangement joins TRBV9 to TRBJ2-3; TRBD2 agrees at 13 bases. V was clipped by 3 bases and J by 2 bases; unmatched bases: 3. There are 16 residues in the CDR3. CDR1 and CDR2 (germline): SGDLS, YYNGEE. CDR3 coding DNA: TGTGCCAGCAGCGCCGGGACTAGCGGGGACACAGATACGCAGTATTTT. Amino acids: CASSAGTSGDTDTQYF.

This clone was seen only a few times. The chain carries TRBV4-1 and TRBJ2-1; D is uncertain. Trimming removed 2 bases at V and 5 bases at J, with 10 bases between. This CDR3 has 14 residues. Germline V gene sequence: CDR1 MGHRA, CDR2 YSYEKL. CDR3 protein: CASSQSFSDNEQFF. The CDR3 coding sequence is TGCGCCAGCAGCCAATCTTTCAGTGACAATGAGCAGTTCTTC.

V is TRBV7-3 and J is TRBJ2-7; the match to TRBD1 covers 9 bases. The CDR3 runs 15 residues. V dropped 5 bases and J dropped 1; count of bases not matched to a gene: 6. Germline-derived CDR1 and CDR2 are SGHTA and FQGTGA. In DNA form, the CDR3 reads TGTGCCAGCAGCCCCTCGGGACAGGGTTCCTACGAGCAGTACTTC. Its protein product is CASSPSGQGSYEQYF.

V gene TRBV19 combines with J gene TRBJ1-5; 12 nucleotides line up with TRBD1. CDR1 is LNHDA, CDR2 SQIVND, per germline (reference sequence). V trimming: 3 bases; J trimming: 5 bases; junction bases outside the gene matches: 8. The CDR3 loop spans 17 amino acids. This chain's CDR3 is CASSIGVGQGAHQPQHF. The CDR3 region has the DNA TGTGCCAGTAGTATCGGAGTGGGACAGGGGGCCCATCAGCCCCAGCATTTT.

The chain is built from TRBV6-1 and TRBJ1-4; TRBD1 matches at 7 bases. With 0 bases clipped from V and 8 bases from J, the junction kept 9 bases outside the gene matches. There are 16 residues in the CDR3. Per germline, CDR1 MNHNS and CDR2 SASEGT. CDR3 nucleotide sequence: TGTGCCAGCAGTGAAGCAGGGGGGACAGTTGGGGAAAAACTGTTTTTT. Translated: CASSEAGGTVGEKLFF.